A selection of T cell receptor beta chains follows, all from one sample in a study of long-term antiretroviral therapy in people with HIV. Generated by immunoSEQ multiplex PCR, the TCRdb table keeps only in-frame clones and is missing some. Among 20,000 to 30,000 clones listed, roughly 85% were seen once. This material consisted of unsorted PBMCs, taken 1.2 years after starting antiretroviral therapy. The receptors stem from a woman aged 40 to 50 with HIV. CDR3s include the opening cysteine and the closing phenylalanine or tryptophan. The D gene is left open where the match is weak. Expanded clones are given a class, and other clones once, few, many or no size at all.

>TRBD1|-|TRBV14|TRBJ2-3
TGTGCCAGCAGCCAAGATATGGAGACAGGGTTGTATTTT
CASSQDMETGLYF
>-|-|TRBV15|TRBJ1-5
TGTGCCACCAGCAGAGATAACAGGGGCAATCAGCCCCAGCATTTT
CATSRDNRGNQPQHF
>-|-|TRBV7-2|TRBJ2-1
TGTGCCAGCAGCTTAAGTCTGTTGGATGAGCAGTTCTTC
CASSLSLLDEQFF
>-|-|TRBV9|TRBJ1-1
TGTGCCAGCAGCGTCGATTTGAACACTGAAGCTTTCTTT
CASSVDLNTEAFF
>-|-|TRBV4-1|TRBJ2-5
TGCGCCAGCAGCCAAGATCCCAGGGAGCAAGAGACCCAGTACTTC
CASSQDPREQETQYF
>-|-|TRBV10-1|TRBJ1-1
TGCGCCAGCAGTGAGTCAGGGGAGGTGAACACTGAAGCTTTCTTT
CASSESGEVNTEAFF
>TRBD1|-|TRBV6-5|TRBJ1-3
TGTGCCAGCAGTTACTCGGACAGGGGAAACACCATATATTTT
CASSYSDRGNTIYF
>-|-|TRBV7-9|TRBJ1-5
TGTGCCAGCAGCGCCGACAAACCGGGGCAGCCCCAGCATTTT
CASSADKPGQPQHF
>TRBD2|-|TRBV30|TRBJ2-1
TGTGCCTGGAGTTTGTCAGCGGGATCCTACAATGAGCAGTTCTTC
CAWSLSAGSYNEQFF
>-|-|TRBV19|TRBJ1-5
TGTGCCAGTAGTATTGGTGGCGAGCCCCAGCATTTT
CASSIGGEPQHF
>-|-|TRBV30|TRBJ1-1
TGTGCCTGGGACCGAGGCTCTTCCACTGAAGCTTTCTTT
CAWDRGSSTEAFF
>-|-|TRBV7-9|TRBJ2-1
TGTGCCAGCAGCTTAGGGGGCAACTACAATGAGCAGTTCTTC
CASSLGGNYNEQFF
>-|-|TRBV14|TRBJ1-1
TGTGCCAGCAGCCTTCAGGAAAACACTGAAGCTTTCTTT
CASSLQENTEAFF
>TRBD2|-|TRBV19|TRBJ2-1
TGTGCCAGTAAGGGTGCCGGACTAGCGGGAGCAGGGGATGAGCAGTTCTTC
CASKGAGLAGAGDEQFF
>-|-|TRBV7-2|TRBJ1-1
TGTGCCAGCAGCTTTTTAGGGACTGAAGCTTTCTTT
CASSFLGTEAFF
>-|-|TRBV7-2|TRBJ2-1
TGTGCCAGCACCCCTTTCAATGAGCAGTTCTTC
CASTPFNEQFF
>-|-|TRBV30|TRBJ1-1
TGTGCCTGGATAAGACCAGGGCTCTACGCTGAAGCTTTCTTT
CAWIRPGLYAEAFF
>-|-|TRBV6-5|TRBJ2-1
TGTGCCAGCAGAATAACGTTAGGGGAGAATGAGCAGTTCTTC
CASRITLGENEQFF
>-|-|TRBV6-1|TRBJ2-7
TGTGCCAGCAGTGCCACTTCACTGATAGGGGGGGGTTACGAGCAGTACTTC
CASSATSLIGGGYEQYF
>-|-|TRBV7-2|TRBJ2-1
TGTGCCAGCAGCCCCCAAGTGGGCAATGAGCAGTTCTTC
CASSPQVGNEQFF
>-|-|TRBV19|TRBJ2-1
TGTGCCAGTAGAACGGGGTCTCAGGAGTTCTTC
CASRTGSQEFF
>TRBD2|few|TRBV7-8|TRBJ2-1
TGTGCCAGCAGCCCCCCGGGGACTAGCCTTTACAATGAGCAGTTCTTC
CASSPPGTSLYNEQFF
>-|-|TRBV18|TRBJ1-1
TGTGCCAGCTCACCTATAGGAGACACTGAAGCTTTCTTT
CASSPIGDTEAFF
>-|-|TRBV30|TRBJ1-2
TGTGCCTGGAGTAAAGCAGGGTTGTACTATGGCTACACCTTC
CAWSKAGLYYGYTF
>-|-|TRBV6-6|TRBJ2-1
TGTGCCAGCAGTTACTTACCTCCGCATGGCAATGAGCAGTTCTTC
CASSYLPPHGNEQFF
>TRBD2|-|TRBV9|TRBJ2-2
TGTGCCAGCAGCCCTCGACTAGCGGGAGGTTCCACCGGGGAGCTGTTTTTT
CASSPRLAGGSTGELFF
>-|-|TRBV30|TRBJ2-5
TGTGCCTGGAGTGTACGGGTAGGGATGGAGACCCAGTACTTC
CAWSVRVGMETQYF
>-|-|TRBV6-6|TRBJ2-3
TGTGCCAGCAGCCTACAGGGTAGGGTCTCAGATACGCAGTATTTT
CASSLQGRVSDTQYF
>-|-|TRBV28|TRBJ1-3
TGTGCCAGCAGTTTGCGAGATCACTCTGGAAACACCATATATTTT
CASSLRDHSGNTIYF
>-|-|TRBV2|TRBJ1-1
TGTGCCAGCACCAGGGACCGCCTTCCAAACACTGAAGCTTTCTTT
CASTRDRLPNTEAFF
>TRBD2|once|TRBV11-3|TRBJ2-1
TGTGCCAGCAGCTTAGAGGCCAGCGGGGGACACAATGAGCAGTTCTTC
CASSLEASGGHNEQFF
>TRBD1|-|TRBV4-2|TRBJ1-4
TGTGCCAGCAGTAAAGGAGAACAGGGGGATGAAAAACTGTTTTTT
CASSKGEQGDEKLFF
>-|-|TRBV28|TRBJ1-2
TGTGCCAGCACCAGCGGTCAGCCCTATGGCTACACCTTC
CASTSGQPYGYTF
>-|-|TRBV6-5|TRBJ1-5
TGTGCCAGCAGTTCCGGGAGGAGCAATCAGCCCCAGCATTTT
CASSSGRSNQPQHF
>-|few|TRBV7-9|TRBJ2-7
TGTGCCAGCAGCCCAGAGGGGGCCTACGAGCAGTACTTC
CASSPEGAYEQYF
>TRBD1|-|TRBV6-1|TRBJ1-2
TGTGCCAGCGGGTTACAGGGGGCGGAGTATTATGGCTACACCTTC
CASGLQGAEYYGYTF
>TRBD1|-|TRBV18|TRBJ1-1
TGTGCCAGCTCACCAGGGACAGGGGGTGGCACTGAAGCTTTCTTT
CASSPGTGGGTEAFF
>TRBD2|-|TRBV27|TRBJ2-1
TGTGCCAGCAAGGGACTAGCGGGAGGGCCGGACACCGAGCAGTTCTTC
CASKGLAGGPDTEQFF
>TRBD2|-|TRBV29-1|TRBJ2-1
TGCAGCGTTGCCGGGACAGCCCGACTAGCGGGGGGGGATGAGCAGTTCTTC
CSVAGTARLAGGDEQFF
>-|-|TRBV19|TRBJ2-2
TGTGCCAGTAGTCTCCGGGCCCTAAACACCGGGGAGCTGTTTTTT
CASSLRALNTGELFF
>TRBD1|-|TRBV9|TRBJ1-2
TGTGCCAGCAGCGCCCGGGACAGGGGGCTAGCCTATGGCTACACCTTC
CASSARDRGLAYGYTF
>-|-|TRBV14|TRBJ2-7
TGTGCCAGCAGTCGACAGGTTGACTACGAGCAGTACTTC
CASSRQVDYEQYF
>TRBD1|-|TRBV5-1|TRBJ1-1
TGCGCCAGCAGCCTTGGGACAGGCCTTTGGATGGCTTTCTTT
CASSLGTGLWMAFF